This T cell receptor (beta chain) appears in the sequencing data of a study of vaccination effects on CD4 cells after COVID-19. As for the study in general: Participants were given two doses of BNT162b2 or mRNA-1273 vaccine.

Of note for this clone: Its antigen is as yet unknown.

Expansion with viral peptide pools was applied to antigen-specific CD4+ T cells by the ViraFEST assay prior to sequencing. Once cultured for more than nine days, the cells underwent separation to obtain CD4+ T cells. Having tested negative for nucleocapsid antibodies, the vaccine recipients showed no prior SARS-CoV-2 infection. Looked up from germline, CDR1 is MNHEY and CDR2 is SVGAGI. The CDR3 runs to 14 residues. Trimming stripped 7 bases from V and 0 bases from J, with 10 bases between. Assay used: immunoSEQ multiplex PCR; TCRdb lists only in-frame clones, some missing. This sample has 35,000 to 40,000 clones; about three fifths occur once, and the top ten carry about 15%.

The chain uses TRBV6-5 and TRBJ1-3; D is ambiguous. This clonotype was sampled from a human donor who received a COVID-19 vaccine. The specimen comprised CD4+ T cells from PBMCs cultured with HCoV-OC43 spike peptides, sampled before COVID-19 vaccination. Noted subset: HCoV-OC43 spike overlapping peptide pool stimulation. CDR3 sequence: CASTTRSSGNTIYF. In DNA form, the CDR3 reads TGTGCCAGCACCACGAGAAGCTCTGGAAACACCATATATTTT.